A single sample is the source of the 8 T cell receptor beta chains below, sequenced in a study of beta chain features in type 1 diabetes. cDNA synthesis used the whole RNA isolate, giving expressed TCRB sequences. Measured with immunoSEQ multiplex PCR; TCRdb has only the in-frame clones, and not every one. The profile shows about 240,000 clones, 25% to 30% of them singletons. The sample consisted of central memory CD4+ T cells from blood. The receptor source for this set is a man aged 25 to 45 in good health.

This sequence joins TRBV7-9 and TRBJ1-2, with D perhaps matching TRBD1 (5 bases). V shed 5 bases and J shed 1 base, with 11 bases lying between them. This CDR3 comprises 14 residues. CDR1 SEHNR and CDR2 FQNEAQ come from the germline V gene (reference sequence). In nucleotides, the CDR3 is TGTGCCAGCAGCCTTAGGGACGGTAACTATGGCTACACCTTC. Protein: CASSLRDGNYGYTF.

This clone has a handful of counts. This chain joins TRBV5-4 and TRBJ2-7, with D perhaps TRBD1 (5 bases). In germline, CDR1 is SGHNT, CDR2 YYREEE (reference sequence). Trimming took 0 bases from V and 5 from J, leaving 15 bases between them. The CDR3 covers 15 residues. The DNA for the CDR3 is TGTGCCAGCAGCTTGGTTACAGGAAGCAGACACGAGCAGTACTTC. This translates into CASSLVTGSRHEQYF.

The rearrangement links TRBV11-2 to TRBJ2-3; D is uncertain. From germline, CDR1 is SGHAT and CDR2 FQNNGV. Trimming left V 5 bases short and J 3 bases short, with 15 bases between. The CDR3 loop spans 15 amino acids. CDR3 loop: CASSQEWVKTDTQYF. CDR3 sequence (DNA): TGTGCCAGCAGCCAAGAATGGGTTAAGACAGATACGCAGTATTTT.

The chain links TRBV4-1 to TRBJ2-5; tentative D call: TRBD1 (6 bases). The V gene lost 0 bases and the J gene lost 5 bases, with 28 bases spanning the gap. Looked up from germline, CDR1 is MGHRA and CDR2 is YSYEKL. There are 20 residues in the CDR3. CDR3 region: CASSQDHGGRRQGKSETQYF. The CDR3 region has the DNA TGCGCCAGCAGCCAAGATCACGGAGGTCGGCGGCAGGGGAAGTCGGAGACCCAGTACTTC.

The V gene is TRBV30, the J gene TRBJ1-5, with D unclear. The CDR3 is made up of 15 amino acids. V lost 0 bases and J 1 base, leaving 10 bases between the germline ends. CDR1 GTSNPN and CDR2 SVGIG come from the germline V gene (reference sequence). The CDR3 DNA is TGTGCCTGGAGTGTAGGGCAGGTCAGCAATCAGCCCCAGCATTTT. Amino acids: CAWSVGQVSNQPQHF.

This clone appeared a few times. The chain is built from TRBV9 and TRBJ2-6; D is undetermined. The germline V gene has CDR1 SGDLS and CDR2 YYNGEE. Between the trimmed V and J ends, which lost 4 bases and 0 bases, there was a span of 11 bases. This CDR3 is 16 amino acids long. The CDR3 sequence: CASSSRRNSGANVLTF. CDR3 in DNA: TGTGCCAGCAGCTCTCGACGGAACTCTGGGGCCAACGTCCTGACTTTC.

This clone turned up a few times. The chain recombines TRBV5-1 with TRBJ2-1; D not certain. Trimming took 4 bases from V and 5 from J, leaving 16 bases between them. This CDR3 comprises 15 residues. Germline-derived CDR1 and CDR2 are SGHRS and YFSETQ. The CDR3 nucleotides are TGCGCCAGCAGCCCAAACGTTGTTTCAAACAATGAGCAGTTCTTC. Translated: CASSPNVVSNNEQFF.

V and J are TRBV7-9 and TRBJ2-5; 7 nucleotides align to TRBD2. This CDR3 has 15 amino acids. Germline loops: CDR1 SEHNR, CDR2 FQNEAQ (reference sequence). Trimming removed 2 bases from V and 1 base from J; junction bases left unmatched: 4. In DNA form, the CDR3 reads TGTGCCAGCAGCTTATATAGCGGGCGCCAAGAGACCCAGTACTTC. Its translation: CASSLYSGRQETQYF.